This T cell receptor beta chain was obtained from a study of shared clonotypes between healthy human individuals. General study points: Despite large depth, rarefaction showed incomplete sorted-subset sequencing. With a few donors compared, about 5.2% of naive CD4 clonotypes were shared.

For every subset, genomic DNA was evenly distributed across several immunoSEQ plates. Authors' analysis steps: Filtering was not the same, since immunoSEQ gave junction-only sequences without quality scores. Here immunoSEQ multiplex PCR was the method, and the copy in TCRdb shows in-frame clones only, minus some. From that table come the V and J calls and clone size; the DNA was used to work out D and trimming. The table has millions of clones, roughly 91% seen once. Naive CD8 cells comprised CD45RO-negative, CCR7-positively selected cells, excluding terminally differentiated effector memory CD45RA+ cells. The CDR3 runs to 15 residues. Germline CDR1 reads LNHDA; CDR2 reads SQIVND (reference sequence). V lost 5 bases to trimming and J lost 1 base, with 14 bases between them. Concerning this clone: Its specificity is not known.

The sequence was obtained from a man aged 18 to 30 in good health. Some clones in this sample may be carry-over from other donors' samples. The chain uses TRBV19 and TRBJ1-1; D is uncertain. The material sequenced was naive CD8+ T cells from PBMCs. For the CDR3, the DNA is TGTGCCAGTAGTCGCTCCGGGATTGCGAACACTGAAGCTTTCTTT. It codes for CASSRSGIANTEAFF.